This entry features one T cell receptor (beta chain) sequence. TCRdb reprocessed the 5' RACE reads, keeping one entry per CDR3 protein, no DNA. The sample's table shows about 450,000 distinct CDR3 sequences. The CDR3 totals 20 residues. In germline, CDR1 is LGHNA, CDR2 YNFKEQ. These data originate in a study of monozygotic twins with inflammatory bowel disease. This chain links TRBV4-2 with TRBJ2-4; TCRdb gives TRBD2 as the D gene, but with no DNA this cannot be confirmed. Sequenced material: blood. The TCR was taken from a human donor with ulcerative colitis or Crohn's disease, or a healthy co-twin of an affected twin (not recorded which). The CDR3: CASSRSGLAGVVDVFGIQYF.